Included here is one TCR beta chain sequence, with context. Germline CDR1 and CDR2: GTSNPN and SVGIG (reference sequence). The CDR3 covers 19 residues. V dropped 4 bases and J dropped 12; count of bases not matched to a gene: 27. The sample comes from a study of shared T cell receptors in the human thymus. Measured with immunoSEQ multiplex PCR; TCRdb has only the in-frame clones, and not every one. The data show just under 550,000 clones, with around 78% seen just once and about 0.013% held by the top ten. Separately, the same data were catalogued under a study of human thymus T cells. That paper notes: Thymic and blood repertoires appeared to display a bias in their usage of V and J genes.

Sequenced input: thymocytes. The clonotype comes from a boy younger than two with a congenital heart defect. The rearrangement uses TRBV30 and TRBJ2-1; TRBD2 matches at 10 bases. The CDR3 sequence: CAWIGRHWASGSWGTRQFF. The CDR3 nucleotides read TGTGCCTGGATAGGTCGGCACTGGGCTAGCGGGAGTTGGGGAACAAGGCAGTTCTTC.